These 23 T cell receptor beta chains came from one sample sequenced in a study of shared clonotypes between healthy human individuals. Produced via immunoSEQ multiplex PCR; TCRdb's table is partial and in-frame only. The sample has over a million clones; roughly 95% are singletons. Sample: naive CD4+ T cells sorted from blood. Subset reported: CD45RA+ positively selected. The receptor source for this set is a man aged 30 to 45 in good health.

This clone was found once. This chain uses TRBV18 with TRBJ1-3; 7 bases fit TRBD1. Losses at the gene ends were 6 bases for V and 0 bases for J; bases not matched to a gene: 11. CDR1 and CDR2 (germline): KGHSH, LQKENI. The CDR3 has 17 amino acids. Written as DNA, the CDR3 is TGTGCCAGCTCTAGGATCACCGGGACAGACTCTGGAAACACCATATATTTT. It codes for CASSRITGTDSGNTIYF.

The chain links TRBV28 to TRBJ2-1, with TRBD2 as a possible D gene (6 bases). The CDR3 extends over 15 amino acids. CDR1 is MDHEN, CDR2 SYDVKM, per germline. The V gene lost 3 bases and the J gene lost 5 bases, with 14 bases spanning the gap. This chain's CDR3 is CASSFVPGGNNEQFF. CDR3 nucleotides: TGTGCCAGCAGTTTTGTGCCCGGAGGGAACAATGAGCAGTTCTTC.

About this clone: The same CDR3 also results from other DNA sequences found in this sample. The CDR3 coding sequence is TGCAGTGCAGTTGTCACAGATACGCAGTATTTT. Its translation: CSAVVTDTQYF. The rearrangement links TRBV20-1 to TRBJ2-3, with D uncertain. Trimming removed 6 bases from V and 2 bases from J, with 6 bases in between. The CDR3 spans 11 residues. Germline loops: CDR1 DFQATT, CDR2 SNEGSKA (reference sequence).

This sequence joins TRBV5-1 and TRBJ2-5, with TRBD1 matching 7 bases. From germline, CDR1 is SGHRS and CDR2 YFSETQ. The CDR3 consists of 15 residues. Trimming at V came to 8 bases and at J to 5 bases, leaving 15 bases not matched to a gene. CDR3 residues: CASLPLQGKGETQYF. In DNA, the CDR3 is TGCGCCAGTTTACCCCTACAGGGGAAAGGGGAGACCCAGTACTTC.

The CDR3 here is CATSRGTRDYTDTQYF. Written as DNA, the CDR3 is TGTGCCACCAGCAGAGGCACGAGGGACTACACAGATACGCAGTATTTT. V gene TRBV15 combines with J gene TRBJ2-3, with TRBD2 matching 7 bases. The CDR3 has 16 amino acids. Germline V gene sequence: CDR1 LNHNV, CDR2 YYDKDF (reference sequence). The junction had 6 bases not matched to a gene; V was cut back by 1 base and J by 2 bases.

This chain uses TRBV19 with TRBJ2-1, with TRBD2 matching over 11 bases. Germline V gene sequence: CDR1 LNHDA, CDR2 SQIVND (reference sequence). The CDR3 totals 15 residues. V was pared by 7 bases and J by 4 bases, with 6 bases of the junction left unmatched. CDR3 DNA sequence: TGTGCCAGTACCCTCCGGACTAGCGGGTACAATGAGCAGTTCTTC. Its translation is CASTLRTSGYNEQFF. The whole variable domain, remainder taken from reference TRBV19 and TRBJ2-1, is DGGITQSPKYLFRKEGQNVTLSCEQNLNHDAMYWYRQDPGQGLRLIYYSQIVNDFQKGDIAEGYSVSREKKESFPLTVTSAQKNPTAFYLCASTLRTSGYNEQFFGPGTRLTVL.

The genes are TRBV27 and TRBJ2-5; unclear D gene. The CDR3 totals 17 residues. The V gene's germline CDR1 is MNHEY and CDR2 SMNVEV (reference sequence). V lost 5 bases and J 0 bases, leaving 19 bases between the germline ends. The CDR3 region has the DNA TGTGCCAGCAGTCCGAAGTTCCGGGCGGTTGACCAAGAGACCCAGTACTTC. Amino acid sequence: CASSPKFRAVDQETQYF.

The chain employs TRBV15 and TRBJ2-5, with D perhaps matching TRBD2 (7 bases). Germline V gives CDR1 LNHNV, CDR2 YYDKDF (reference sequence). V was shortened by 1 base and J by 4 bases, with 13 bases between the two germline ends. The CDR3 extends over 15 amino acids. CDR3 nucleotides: TGTGCCACCAGCAGAGTCATGGGGGGGCCAGAGACCCAGTACTTC. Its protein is CATSRVMGGPETQYF. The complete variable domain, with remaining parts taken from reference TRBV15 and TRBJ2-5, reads DAMVIQNPRYQVTQFGKPVTLSCSQTLNHNVMYWYQQKSSQAPKLLFHYYDKDFNNEADTPDNFQSRRPNTSFCFLDIRSPGLGDTAMYLCATSRVMGGPETQYFGPGTRLLVL.

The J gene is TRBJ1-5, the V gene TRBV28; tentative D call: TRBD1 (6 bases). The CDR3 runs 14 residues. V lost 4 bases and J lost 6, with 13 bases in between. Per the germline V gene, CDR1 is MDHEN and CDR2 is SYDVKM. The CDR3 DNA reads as TGTGCCAGCAGTTATCGACAGGCGGCTCAGCCCCAGCATTTT. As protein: CASSYRQAAQPQHF.

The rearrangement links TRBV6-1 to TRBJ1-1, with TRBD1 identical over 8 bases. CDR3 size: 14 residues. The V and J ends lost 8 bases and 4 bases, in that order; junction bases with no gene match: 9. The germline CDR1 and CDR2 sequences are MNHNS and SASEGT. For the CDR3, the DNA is TGTGCCAGCGGAGACAGGGGACGGGGCACTGAAGCTTTCTTT. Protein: CASGDRGRGTEAFF.

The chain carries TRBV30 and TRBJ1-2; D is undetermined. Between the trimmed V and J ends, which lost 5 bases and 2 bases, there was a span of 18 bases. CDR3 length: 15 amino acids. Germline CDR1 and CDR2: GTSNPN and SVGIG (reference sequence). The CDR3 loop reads CAWESKRYRNYGYTF. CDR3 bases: TGTGCCTGGGAGTCGAAGCGTTATAGAAACTATGGCTACACCTTC.

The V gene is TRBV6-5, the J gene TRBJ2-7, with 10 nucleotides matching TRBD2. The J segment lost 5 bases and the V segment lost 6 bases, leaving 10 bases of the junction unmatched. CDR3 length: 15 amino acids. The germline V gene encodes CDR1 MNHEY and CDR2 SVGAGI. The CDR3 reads CASRGAGTSEDEQYF. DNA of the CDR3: TGTGCCAGCAGAGGAGCCGGGACTAGCGAAGACGAGCAGTACTTC.

Written as DNA, the CDR3 is TGCGCCAGCACCTTTGAAAGGAATGAGCAGTTCTTC. This translates into CASTFERNEQFF. J is TRBJ2-1 and V is TRBV5-1; D is ambiguous. From germline, CDR1 is SGHRS and CDR2 YFSETQ. This CDR3 region has 12 residues. V lost 6 bases and J 7 bases, leaving 11 bases between the germline ends.

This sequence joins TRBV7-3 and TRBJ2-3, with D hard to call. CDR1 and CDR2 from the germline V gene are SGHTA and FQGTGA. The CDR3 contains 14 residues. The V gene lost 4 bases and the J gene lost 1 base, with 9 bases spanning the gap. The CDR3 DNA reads TGTGCCAGCAGCTCTAAGGGCCGCACAGATACGCAGTATTTT. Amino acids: CASSSKGRTDTQYF.

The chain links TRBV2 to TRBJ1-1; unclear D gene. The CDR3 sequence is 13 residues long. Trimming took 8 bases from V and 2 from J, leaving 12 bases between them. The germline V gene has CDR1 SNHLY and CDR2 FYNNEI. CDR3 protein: CASVGAVNTEAFF. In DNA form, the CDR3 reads TGTGCCAGCGTCGGAGCCGTAAACACTGAAGCTTTCTTT.

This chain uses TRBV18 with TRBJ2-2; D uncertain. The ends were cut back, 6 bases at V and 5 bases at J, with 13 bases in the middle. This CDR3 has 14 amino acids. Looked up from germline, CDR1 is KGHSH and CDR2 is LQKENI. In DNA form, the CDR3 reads TGTGCCAGCTCGCCTCCTCAGGTGACCGGGGAGCTGTTTTTT. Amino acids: CASSPPQVTGELFF.

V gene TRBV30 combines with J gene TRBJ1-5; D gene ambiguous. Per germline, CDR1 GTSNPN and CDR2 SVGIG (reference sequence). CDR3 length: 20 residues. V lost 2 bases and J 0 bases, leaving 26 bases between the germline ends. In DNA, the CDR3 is TGTGCCTGGAGTTCCCCCTCCTTTTCCCTCTTGCCTTATAGCAATCAGCCCCAGCATTTT. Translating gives CAWSSPSFSLLPYSNQPQHF.

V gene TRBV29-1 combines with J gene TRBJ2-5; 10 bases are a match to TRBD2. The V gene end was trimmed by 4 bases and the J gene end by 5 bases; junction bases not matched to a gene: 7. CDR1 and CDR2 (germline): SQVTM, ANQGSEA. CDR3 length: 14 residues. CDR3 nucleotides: TGCAGCGTTGTCAGCGGGAGGGCCGCTGAGACCCAGTACTTC. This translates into CSVVSGRAAETQYF. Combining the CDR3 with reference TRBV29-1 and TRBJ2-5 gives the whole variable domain SAVISQKPSRDICQRGTSLTIQCQVDSQVTMMFWYRQQPGQSLTLIATANQGSEATYESGFVIDKFPISRPNLTFSTLTVSNMSPEDSSIYLCSVVSGRAAETQYFGPGTRLLVL.

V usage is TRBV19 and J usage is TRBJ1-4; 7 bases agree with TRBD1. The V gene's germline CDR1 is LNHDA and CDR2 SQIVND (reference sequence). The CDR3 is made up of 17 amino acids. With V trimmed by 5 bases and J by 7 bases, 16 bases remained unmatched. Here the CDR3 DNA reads TGTGCCAGTAGTTCTACGGACAGGTTAACTTGGGGTGAAAAACTGTTTTTT. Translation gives CASSSTDRLTWGEKLFF. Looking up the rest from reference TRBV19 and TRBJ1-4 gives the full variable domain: DGGITQSPKYLFRKEGQNVTLSCEQNLNHDAMYWYRQDPGQGLRLIYYSQIVNDFQKGDIAEGYSVSREKKESFPLTVTSAQKNPTAFYLCASSSTDRLTWGEKLFFGSGTQLSVL.

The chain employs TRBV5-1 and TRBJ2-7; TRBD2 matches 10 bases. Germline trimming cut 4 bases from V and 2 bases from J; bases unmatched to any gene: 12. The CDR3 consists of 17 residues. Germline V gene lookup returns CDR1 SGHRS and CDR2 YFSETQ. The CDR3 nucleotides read TGCGCCAGCAGCCCGGGGCCTAGCGGGAGCCCGACCTACGAGCAGTACTTC. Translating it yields CASSPGPSGSPTYEQYF.

CDR3 amino acids: CASSVDRASYEQYF. CDR3 DNA sequence: TGTGCCAGCAGCGTGGACAGAGCCTCCTACGAGCAGTACTTC. The rearrangement uses TRBV7-8 and TRBJ2-7, with a weak D call TRBD1 (6 bases). V lost 5 bases and J lost 0, with 11 bases in between. Germline lookup yields CDR1 SGHVS and CDR2 FQNEAQ. CDR3 length: 14 amino acids.

This CDR3 reads CASSFGTVYGYTF. The CDR3 nucleotides read TGTGCCAGCAGTTTCGGCACAGTCTATGGCTACACCTTC. The genes are TRBV28 and TRBJ1-2, with unresolved D. CDR1 is MDHEN, CDR2 SYDVKM, per germline. The V end was cut by 3 bases, the J end by 4 bases, with 9 bases between. This CDR3 contains 13 residues.

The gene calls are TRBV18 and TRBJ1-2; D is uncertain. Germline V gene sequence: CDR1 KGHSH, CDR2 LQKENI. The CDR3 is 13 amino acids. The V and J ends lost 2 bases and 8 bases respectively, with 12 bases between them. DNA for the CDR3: TGTGCCAGCTCACCAGGGCCAGGCGAAGGCTACACCTTC. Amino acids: CASSPGPGEGYTF.